This record covers a single T cell receptor beta chain. The sample belongs to a study of blood T cell repertoires in COVID-19. The wider study: The analysed material was cDNA or gDNA that came from T cells, B-cell-depleted T cells, or PBMCs.

Enrollees, 18 to 89 years old, lived in approximately 24 US areas. From germline, CDR1 is SQVTM and CDR2 ANQGSEA. This CDR3 spans 14 amino acids. Study processing details: Quantification of nucleated cells was approximated via reference gene primer amplification. This table comes from immunoSEQ multiplex PCR, and its TCRdb copy is limited to in-frame clones, with some not included. That table supplies the V and J calls and clone size; D and trimming were determined from the DNA. Here the sample spans approximately 400,000 clones, over 80% being singletons. The sequence was obtained from a woman aged 50 to 60 who had recovered from COVID-19. The sequenced sample was PBMCs or T cells enriched from blood (not recorded which). The rearrangement uses TRBV29-1 and TRBJ1-1; 8 bases are a match to TRBD1. The CDR3 sequence: CSTLIPTGVTEAFF. In DNA, the CDR3 is TGCAGTACCTTAATCCCGACAGGGGTCACTGAAGCTTTCTTT.